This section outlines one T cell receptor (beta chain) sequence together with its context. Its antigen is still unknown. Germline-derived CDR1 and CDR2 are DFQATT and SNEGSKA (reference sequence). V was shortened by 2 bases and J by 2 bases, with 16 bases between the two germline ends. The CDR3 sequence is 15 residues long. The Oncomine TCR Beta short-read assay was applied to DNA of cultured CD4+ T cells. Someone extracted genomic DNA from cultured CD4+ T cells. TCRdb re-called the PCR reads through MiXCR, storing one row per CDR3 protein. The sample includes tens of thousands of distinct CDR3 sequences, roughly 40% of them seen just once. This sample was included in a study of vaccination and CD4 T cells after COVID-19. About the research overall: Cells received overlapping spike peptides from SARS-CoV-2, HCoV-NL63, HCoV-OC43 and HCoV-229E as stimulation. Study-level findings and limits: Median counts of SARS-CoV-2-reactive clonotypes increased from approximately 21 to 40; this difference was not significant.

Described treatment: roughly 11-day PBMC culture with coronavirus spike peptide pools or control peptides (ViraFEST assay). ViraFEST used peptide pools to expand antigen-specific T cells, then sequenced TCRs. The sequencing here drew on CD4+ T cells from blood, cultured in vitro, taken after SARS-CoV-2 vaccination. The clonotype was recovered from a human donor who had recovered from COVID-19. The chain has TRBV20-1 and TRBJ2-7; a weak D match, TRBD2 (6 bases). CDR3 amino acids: CSARSAGTFPYEQYF. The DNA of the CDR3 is TGCAGTGCTAGATCGGCGGGGACCTTTCCCTACGAGCAGTACTTC.